The 5 T cell receptor beta chains below were found in one sample sequenced in a study of blood T cell repertoires in COVID-19. Clones were read by immunoSEQ multiplex PCR, and TCRdb kept only the in-frame ones, dropping some. The data contain 200,000 to 250,000 clones, 75% to 85% of them singletons. The sequenced sample consisted of peripheral blood. These TCRs come from a woman aged 25 to 39 with COVID-19, enrolled during active disease.

This chain joins TRBV6-8 and TRBJ1-2; no clear D gene. The V end lost 5 bases, the J end lost 4 bases, and 14 bases lay between the germline ends. Germline V gene sequence: CDR1 MNHGY, CDR2 SAAAGT. CDR3 length equals 14 residues. The CDR3 is CASSDLRSSYGYTF. DNA for the CDR3: TGTGCCAGCAGTGATCTCAGGTCCTCCTATGGCTACACCTTC.

The chain couples TRBV30 to TRBJ1-1; TRBD1 aligns across 7 bases. Germline CDR1 is GTSNPN and CDR2 is SVGIG (reference sequence). The CDR3 loop spans 15 amino acids. The trim removed 3 bases at V and 4 bases at J, leaving 11 bases unmatched. The CDR3 loop is CAWRATGSVSTEAFF. The CDR3 DNA reads TGTGCCTGGAGGGCGACAGGGTCCGTAAGCACTGAAGCTTTCTTT. Variable domain in full (rest from reference TRBV30 and TRBJ1-1): SQTIHQWPATLVQPVGSPLSLECTVEGTSNPNLYWYRQAAGRGLQLLFYSVGIGQISSEVPQNLSASRPQDRQFILSSKKLLLSDSGFYLCAWRATGSVSTEAFFGQGTRLTVV.

J is TRBJ2-5 and V is TRBV7-2; 10 bases line up with TRBD2. This CDR3 is built from 18 residues. The V gene's germline CDR1 is SGHTA and CDR2 FQGNSA. V was clipped by 5 bases and J by 4 bases; unmatched bases: 16. CDR3 protein: CASSTRGLAEEGRETQYF. The CDR3 region has the DNA TGTGCCAGCAGCACCCGAGGACTAGCGGAGGAGGGTAGAGAGACCCAGTACTTC.

This clone was observed a few times. J is TRBJ1-3 and V is TRBV2, with D unclear. V shed 3 bases and J shed 0 bases, with 9 bases lying between them. The CDR3 sequence is 15 residues long. In germline, CDR1 is SNHLY, CDR2 FYNNEI. The CDR3 reads CASSDPVSSGNTIYF. The CDR3 DNA is TGTGCCAGCAGTGATCCAGTCTCCTCTGGAAACACCATATATTTT.

This clone appeared a few times. V usage is TRBV19 and J usage is TRBJ2-5; 8 bases match TRBD2. This CDR3 is built from 14 residues. Germline V gene lookup returns CDR1 LNHDA and CDR2 SQIVND (reference sequence). The ends lost 3 bases at V and 3 bases at J; junction bases unmatched: 3. The CDR3 sequence: CASSIGLAEETQYF. The DNA of the CDR3 is TGTGCCAGTAGTATCGGACTAGCCGAAGAGACCCAGTACTTC.